Listed below are T cell receptor beta chains from one sample, sequenced in a study of T-cell reconstitution after alpha-beta-depleted transplantation in children. MiXCR, applied by TCRdb to the PCR reads, yields one record per CDR3 protein. Of fewer than 550,000 distinct CDR3 sequences listed, roughly 17% were seen once; the top ten hold around 30%. This specimen was PBMCs, mostly from graft donor cells, taken 360 days after TCRalphabeta/CD19-depleted stem cell transplant. Receptors originate from a boy in the first two years of life who had a stem cell transplant for Wiskott-Aldrich syndrome, so the T cells may come from the graft donor. CDR3s include the opening cysteine and the closing phenylalanine or tryptophan. A D gene is named only where the DNA matches it firmly. Clone size appears in some rows only: once, few, many, or a class for an expanded clone.

TRBJ2-5,TRBD1,.,TRBV24-1,TGTGCCACCGGGACAGGGCAAGAGACCCAGTACTTC,CATGTGQETQYF
TRBJ2-7,TRBD2,few,TRBV6-2/TRBV6-3,TGTGCCAGCAGTTACGGGACTAGCGGGAGCCAGTACTTC,CASSYGTSGSQYF
TRBJ1-2,.,.,TRBV5-1,TGCGCCAGCAGCTTGGCGGGAGATTACTATGGCTACACCTTC,CASSLAGDYYGYTF
TRBJ2-6,.,few,TRBV4-1,TGCGCCAGCAGCCCAAGTAGGGAAGGGAGAGGGGCCAACGTCCTGACTTTC,CASSPSREGRGANVLTF
TRBJ2-7,TRBD1,.,TRBV24-1,TGTGCCACCAGTGATTTGCGAGGTCCCGGGACAGGGGGCCTCGAGCAGTACTTC,CATSDLRGPGTGGLEQYF
TRBJ2-2,.,.,TRBV20-1,TGCAGCTCTTTCCCTTTGGGAAGGGTGACCGGGGAGCTGTTTTTT,CSSFPLGRVTGELFF
TRBJ2-6,TRBD1,few,TRBV24-1,TGTGCCACCAGTGATCCGACAGGGTCCCCCGATGGGGCCAACGTCCTGACTTTC,CATSDPTGSPDGANVLTF
TRBJ2-1,.,.,TRBV28,TGTGCCAGCAGTTTGAGAGGTTCCAGATACAATGAGCAGTTCTTC,CASSLRGSRYNEQFF
TRBJ2-1,TRBD2,.,TRBV5-1,TGCGCCAGCAGCTTTGTAGGAGGACTAGCGGGATACAATGAGCAGTTCTTC,CASSFVGGLAGYNEQFF
TRBJ1-1,.,.,TRBV2,TGTGCCAGCAGTGAAGCGAGGACCCCCCGGAACACTGAAGCTTTCTTT,CASSEARTPRNTEAFF
TRBJ2-1,.,.,TRBV29-1,TGCAGCGTTCCGGGTCGGAAGTACAATGAGCAGTTCTTC,CSVPGRKYNEQFF
TRBJ2-7,TRBD2,few,TRBV20-1,TGCAGTGCTAGCCTAGCGGTCTACGAGCAGTACTTC,CSASLAVYEQYF
TRBJ2-1,.,.,TRBV27,TGTGCCAGCAGTTTATTGGGGAGAAGAGGCAATGAGCAGTTCTTC,CASSLLGRRGNEQFF
TRBJ2-7,.,few,TRBV18,TGTGCCAGCTCACCACCGGGACTCCAGGCGAACGAGCAGTACTTC,CASSPPGLQANEQYF
TRBJ2-4,.,many,TRBV5-1,TGCGCCAGCAGCGCAGGACAGGGCGGGGGCAACATTCAGTACTTC,CASSAGQGGGNIQYF
TRBJ2-5,.,.,TRBV29-1,TGCAGCGTTGTGGGCGGCAAAAGGGAGACCCAGTACTTC,CSVVGGKRETQYF
TRBJ2-1,.,.,TRBV5-1,TGCGCCAGCAGCTTGCCCAGGGGACGGTCCTACAATGAGCAGTTCTTC,CASSLPRGRSYNEQFF
TRBJ2-1,TRBD2,.,TRBV24-1,TGTGCCACCAGTGATCCGCGGGGGACTAGCGGGAGGGCTAATGAGCAGTTCTTC,CATSDPRGTSGRANEQFF
TRBJ2-7,TRBD2,few,TRBV6-1,TGTGCCAGCAATCCCTACGGATTTAGCGGGAGGACCTTCGAGCAGTACTTC,CASNPYGFSGRTFEQYF
TRBJ1-3,.,few,TRBV12-3/TRBV12-4,TGTGCCAGCAGTAAGATGGGATCCGGAAACACCATATATTTT,CASSKMGSGNTIYF
TRBJ2-1,.,.,TRBV15,TGTGCCACCAGCAGAGCCGGGACAAAGTCCTACAATGAGCAGTTCTTC,CATSRAGTKSYNEQFF
TRBJ2-7,.,few,TRBV12-3/TRBV12-4,TGTGCCAGCAGTTTAGCGGGGCCGACCTACGAGCAGTACTTC,CASSLAGPTYEQYF
TRBJ2-1,.,few,TRBV29-1,TGCAGCGCACAGGAGTACAATGAGCAGTTCTTC,CSAQEYNEQFF
TRBJ2-5,.,.,TRBV5-1,TGCGCCAGCAGTGGGGGGGCAGCCCAAGAGACCCAGTACTTC,CASSGGAAQETQYF
TRBJ2-1,.,few,TRBV7-6,TGTGCTGTGGGACTTAGATTTAGTGAGCAGTTCTTC,CAVGLRFSEQFF
TRBJ2-5,.,few,TRBV14,TGTGCCAGCAGCCAAGATTTGAGGGGCCGCCTCCAAGAGACCCAGTACTTC,CASSQDLRGRLQETQYF
TRBJ2-7,TRBD2,few,TRBV4-3,TGCGCCAGCAGCCACCTTAGCGGGAGTATCCTTCACGAGCAGTACTTC,CASSHLSGSILHEQYF
TRBJ2-5,.,.,TRBV7-9,TGTGCCAGCAGGCAGGACTTGGCGACCCAGTACTTC,CASRQDLATQYF
TRBJ2-5,.,.,TRBV9,TGTGCCAGCAGCGTCGGAGGACGGCCCTACCAAGAGACCCAGTACTTC,CASSVGGRPYQETQYF
TRBJ2-7,TRBD1,.,TRBV18,TGTGCCAGCTCACCGTTGGGTCCTCTGGGACAGACCTACGAGCAGTACTTC,CASSPLGPLGQTYEQYF
TRBJ2-1,.,few,TRBV5-5,TGTGCCAGCAGCACTAGAGGACGGGGCTCCTACAATGAGCAGTTCTTC,CASSTRGRGSYNEQFF
TRBJ2-3,TRBD1,few,TRBV24-1,TGTGCCACCAGTGATTTTCCGGGACAGAAGACAGATACGCAGTATTTT,CATSDFPGQKTDTQYF
TRBJ2-7,TRBD1,few,TRBV3-1,TGTGCCAGCAGCCAAGGTGGGTGGGACAGCGCCGAGCAGTACTTC,CASSQGGWDSAEQYF
TRBJ1-5,.,.,TRBV6-1,TGTGCCAGCAGTGAACCAGGGAGCAATCAGCCCCAGCATTTT,CASSEPGSNQPQHF
TRBJ2-7,.,.,TRBV20-1,TGCAGTGCCCCGGACGGCAGTTCCTACGAGCAGTACTTC,CSAPDGSSYEQYF
TRBJ2-5,.,.,TRBV29-1,TGCAGCACCGACCCCGGCAGGGCCCAAGAGACCCAGTACTTC,CSTDPGRAQETQYF
TRBJ2-3,.,.,TRBV7-2,TGTGCCAGCAGCTGGGGTGGTACGCAGTATTTT,CASSWGGTQYF
TRBJ2-1,TRBD1,.,TRBV24-1,TGTGCCACCAGTTTGACAGGGCGTCACGAGCAGTTCTTC,CATSLTGRHEQFF
TRBJ2-2,TRBD2,few,TRBV12-3/TRBV12-4,TGTGCCAGCAGTTTCGCTAGGACTAGCGGGACCACCGGGGAGCTGTTTTTT,CASSFARTSGTTGELFF
TRBJ2-3,.,few,TRBV11-2,TGTGCCAGCAGCTTAGATTTTAGCGTAGGCACAGATACGCAGTATTTT,CASSLDFSVGTDTQYF
TRBJ2-2,.,.,TRBV12-3/TRBV12-4,TGTGCCAGCAGTTTAGACCGATACACCGGGGAGCTGTTTTTT,CASSLDRYTGELFF
TRBJ2-3,.,.,TRBV11-2,TGTGCCAGCAGCTTACATCCCAACTGCAAGTTCACAGATACGCAGTATTTT,CASSLHPNCKFTDTQYF
TRBJ2-3,.,few,TRBV5-1,TGCGCCAGCAGCTTCTCCTCCAATCCGACTGTCTATACGCAGTATTTT,CASSFSSNPTVYTQYF
TRBJ2-7,.,few,TRBV3-1,TGTGCCAGCAGCCAAGCCTGGGATTGGCCTCAGGAGCAGTACTTC,CASSQAWDWPQEQYF
TRBJ2-5,TRBD1,few,TRBV20-1,TGCAGTGCTAGGACAGGGGGCGAGACCCAGTACTTC,CSARTGGETQYF
TRBJ1-1,.,.,TRBV20-1,TGCAGTGCCCGGATAACCCTTGAAGCTTTCTTT,CSARITLEAFF
TRBJ2-7,TRBD2,many,TRBV10-3,TGTGCCATCAGTGAAACCGCGGGAGGGGGGGCCCTGTACTTC,CAISETAGGGALYF
TRBJ1-1,.,few,TRBV9,TGTGCCAGCAGCACCCAGGGGAGGATGAACACTGAAGCTTTCTTT,CASSTQGRMNTEAFF